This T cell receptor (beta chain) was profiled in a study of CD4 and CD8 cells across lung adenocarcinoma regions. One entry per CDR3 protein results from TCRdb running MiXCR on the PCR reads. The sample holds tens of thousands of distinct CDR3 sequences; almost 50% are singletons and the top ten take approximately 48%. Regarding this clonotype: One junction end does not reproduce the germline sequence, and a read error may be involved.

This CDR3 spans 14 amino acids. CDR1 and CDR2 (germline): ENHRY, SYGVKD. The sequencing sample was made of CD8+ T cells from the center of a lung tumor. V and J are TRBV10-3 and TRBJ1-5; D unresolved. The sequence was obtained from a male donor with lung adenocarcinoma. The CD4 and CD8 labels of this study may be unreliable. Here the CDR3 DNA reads TGTGCCAGCAGTGAGTCGACGGGTGGCCAGCCCCAGCATTTT. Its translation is CASSESTGGQPQHF.